Shown below are 30 T cell receptor beta chains from a single sample sequenced in a study of blood T cell repertoires in COVID-19. Here immunoSEQ multiplex PCR was the method, and the copy in TCRdb shows in-frame clones only, minus some. The sample records 380,000 or so clones, more than 75% being singletons. Input material: PBMCs or T cells enriched from blood (not recorded which). These receptors were collected from a woman aged 25 to 39 with acute COVID-19.

V usage is TRBV4-2 and J usage is TRBJ2-3, with 7 bases aligning to TRBD2. Germline V CDR1 and CDR2: LGHNA, YNFKEQ. V lost 4 bases to trimming and J lost 4 bases; unmatched junction nucleotides: 5. The CDR3 contains 14 residues. The CDR3 coding sequence is TGTGCCAGCAGCCGAGGACTAGAAGCAGATACGCAGTATTTT. This translates into CASSRGLEADTQYF.

There are a few counts of this clone. V and J are TRBV5-1 and TRBJ1-4; 7 positions match TRBD1. CDR3 length equals 18 residues. CDR1 is SGHRS, CDR2 YFSETQ, per germline. J gave up 1 base and V 7 bases, and 16 bases lay outside the gene matches. This chain's CDR3 is CASSPKTGSGRTNEKLFF. DNA for the CDR3: TGCGCCAGCTCCCCTAAGACAGGGTCTGGCCGAACTAATGAAAAACTGTTTTTT. The variable domain in full, completed from reference TRBV5-1 and TRBJ1-4, reads KAGVTQTPRYLIKTRGQQVTLSCSPISGHRSVSWYQQTPGQGLQFLFEYFSETQRNKGNFPGRFSGRQFSNSRSEMNVSTLELGDSALYLCASSPKTGSGRTNEKLFFGSGTQLSVL.

The V call is TRBV7-5, the J call TRBJ1-1; the tabulated D call, TRBD1, remains unverified against the DNA. TRBV7-5 is deemed a pseudogene. The CDR3 covers 14 residues. CDR3 region: CVRSLGTANTEAFF. Here the CDR3 DNA reads TGTGTCAGAAGCTTGGGGACAGCAAACACTGAAGCTTTCTTT.

This chain connects TRBV18 to TRBJ2-7; D is ambiguous. Trimming took 0 bases from V and 7 from J, leaving 34 bases between them. The germline V gene encodes CDR1 KGHSH and CDR2 LQKENI. This CDR3 has 21 residues. Here the CDR3 DNA reads TGTGCCAGCTCACCACCGTCCCTCCCCACCCGACACATCTCGAGCAGTGGGGAGCAGTACTTC. Its translation: CASSPPSLPTRHISSSGEQYF.

The chain recombines TRBV6-5 with TRBJ1-4; no reliable D call. From germline, CDR1 is MNHEY and CDR2 SVGAGI. The CDR3 runs 14 residues. The V and J ends lost 6 bases and 8 bases respectively, with 16 bases between them. The CDR3 nucleotides read TGTGCCAGCAGGTCGAGTCTCTCGGGAGAAAAACTGTTTTTT. It codes for CASRSSLSGEKLFF.

The chain carries TRBV11-2 and TRBJ2-1; 7 nucleotides line up with TRBD2. The CDR3 length is 15 residues. The germline gives CDR1 SGHAT, CDR2 FQNNGV. The V and J ends lost 1 base and 8 bases, in that order; junction bases with no gene match: 8. CDR3 sequence reads: CASSLGHSGADEQFF. Written as DNA, the CDR3 is TGTGCCAGCAGCTTAGGACACAGCGGGGCGGATGAGCAGTTCTTC.

The V call is TRBV7-2, the J call TRBJ2-7; 7 nucleotides match TRBD1. The V gene's germline CDR1 is SGHTA and CDR2 FQGNSA. The CDR3 spans 14 residues. With 4 bases clipped from V and 0 bases from J, the junction kept 3 bases outside the gene matches. The CDR3 loop is CASSWGQNSYEQYF. In DNA form, the CDR3 reads TGTGCCAGCAGCTGGGGACAGAACTCCTACGAGCAGTACTTC.

The CDR3 protein is CASSIGSDQPQHF. CDR3 DNA sequence: TGTGCCAGTAGTATAGGGTCAGATCAGCCCCAGCATTTT. The chain has TRBV19 and TRBJ1-5; no clear D. In germline, CDR1 is LNHDA, CDR2 SQIVND (reference sequence). CDR3 length equals 13 residues. V lost 1 base and J lost 5, with 6 bases in between.

The J gene is TRBJ2-7, the V gene TRBV30, with 11 nucleotides matching TRBD1. Trimming took 5 bases from V and 5 from J; bases not matched to a gene: 8. The CDR3 totals 14 residues. The V gene's germline CDR1 is GTSNPN and CDR2 SVGIG (reference sequence). CDR3 region: CAWARDRGTNEQYF. In nucleotides, the CDR3 is TGTGCCTGGGCCCGGGACAGGGGGACCAACGAGCAGTACTTC.

V and J are TRBV9 and TRBJ2-3; 12 nucleotides line up with TRBD2. CDR1 and CDR2 from the germline V gene are SGDLS and YYNGEE. The CDR3 loop spans 15 amino acids. V lost 3 bases, J lost 4 bases, and 3 bases stayed unmatched. As DNA, the CDR3 is TGTGCCAGCAGCGCCAGACTAGCGGGGGCAGATACGCAGTATTTT. As protein: CASSARLAGADTQYF.

Concerning this clone: Other DNA sequences within the sample encode an identical CDR3. The J gene is TRBJ2-1, the V gene TRBV3-1 (or the pseudogene TRBV3-2), with 12 bases matching TRBD2. Germline V gene lookup returns CDR1 LGHDT and CDR2 YNNKEL (reference sequence). V was clipped by 3 bases and J by 5 bases; unmatched bases: 8. The CDR3 loop spans 17 amino acids. The CDR3 nucleotides read TGTGCCAGCAGCCACCAAGGGACTAGCGGGCCAAACAATGAGCAGTTCTTC. Translated: CASSHQGTSGPNNEQFF.

The V call is TRBV2, the J call TRBJ2-1; maybe TRBD2 (6 bases). Deletions cut 5 bases from V and 0 bases from J, with 14 bases between. The CDR3 sequence is 16 residues long. Looked up from germline, CDR1 is SNHLY and CDR2 is FYNNEI. CDR3 protein: CASSFSSAHSYNEQFF. In DNA form, the CDR3 reads TGTGCCAGCAGTTTCTCTAGCGCACACTCCTACAATGAGCAGTTCTTC.

The CDR3 reads CASRAESSGTGELFF. The CDR3 DNA reads as TGTGCCAGCAGGGCGGAAAGCTCGGGCACCGGGGAGCTGTTTTTT. This rearrangement joins TRBV2 to TRBJ2-2; D call uncertain. This CDR3 has 15 amino acids. Germline V gene data show CDR1 as SNHLY and CDR2 as FYNNEI. Trimming took 6 bases from V and 4 from J, leaving 15 bases between them.

V usage is TRBV4-2 and J usage is TRBJ2-1; 14 bases are shared with TRBD2. V gave up 2 bases and J gave up 15 bases; unmatched junction bases: 9. Germline V gene lookup returns CDR1 LGHNA and CDR2 YNFKEQ. The CDR3 runs 15 residues. The CDR3 loop is CASSQTGLAGVRVFF. In DNA form, the CDR3 reads TGTGCCAGCAGCCAAACGGGACTAGCGGGGGTCCGGGTGTTCTTC.

This sequence joins TRBV4-1 and TRBJ1-1, with TRBD1 matching 8 bases. Germline V gives CDR1 MGHRA, CDR2 YSYEKL. The CDR3 consists of 15 residues. V lost 4 bases to trimming and J lost 5 bases; unmatched junction nucleotides: 9. The CDR3 loop is CASSLPDRVGTEAFF. The CDR3 region has the DNA TGCGCCAGCAGCCTTCCGGACAGGGTTGGAACTGAAGCTTTCTTT.

The rearrangement joins TRBV18 to TRBJ1-5; 7 nucleotides line up with TRBD1. CDR3 length: 15 residues. Germline-derived CDR1 and CDR2 are KGHSH and LQKENI. With 3 bases clipped from V and 9 bases from J, the junction kept 11 bases outside the gene matches. CDR3 residues: CASSPWDSVHGPQHF. The CDR3 region has the DNA TGTGCCAGCTCACCTTGGGACAGCGTGCATGGGCCCCAGCATTTT. The full variable domain, with the rest looked up from reference TRBV18 and TRBJ1-5, is NAGVMQNPRHLVRRRGQEARLRCSPMKGHSHVYWYRQLPEEGLKFMVYLQKENIIDESGMPKERFSAEFPKEGPSILRIQQVVRGDSAAYFCASSPWDSVHGPQHFGDGTRLSIL.

V gene TRBV19 combines with J gene TRBJ1-2; perhaps TRBD1 as D (6 bases). Trimming removed 3 bases at V and 4 bases at J, with 18 bases between. This CDR3 comprises 16 residues. Germline CDR1 reads LNHDA; CDR2 reads SQIVND (reference sequence). The DNA of the CDR3 is TGTGCCAGTAGTATTTTGGGGGCTCTGTACAGCTATGGCTACACCTTC. Translation gives CASSILGALYSYGYTF.

This clone has only a few counts. The chain uses TRBV9 and TRBJ2-7; D remains ambiguous. V was shortened by 0 bases and J by 5 bases, with 15 bases between the two germline ends. Per germline, CDR1 SGDLS and CDR2 YYNGEE. The CDR3 has 15 amino acids. CDR3 coding DNA: TGTGCCAGCAGCGTAGAAGCTGCGGTTCCCCACGAGCAGTACTTC. Translated, it gives CASSVEAAVPHEQYF.

The CDR3: CASSKERQGVNTGELFF. CDR3 nucleotides: TGTGCCAGTAGTAAAGAGAGACAGGGGGTGAACACCGGGGAGCTGTTTTTT. V usage is TRBV19 and J usage is TRBJ2-2; 9 nucleotides align to TRBD1. With V trimmed by 4 bases and J by 1 base, 7 bases remained unmatched. Germline V gene lookup returns CDR1 LNHDA and CDR2 SQIVND (reference sequence). The CDR3 runs 17 residues.

This rearrangement joins TRBV5-1 to TRBJ1-4; 7 positions match TRBD1. The germline V gene encodes CDR1 SGHRS and CDR2 YFSETQ. Germline trimming cut 0 bases from V and 7 bases from J; bases unmatched to any gene: 6. This CDR3 has 15 residues. The CDR3 spells CASSLGDRVLEKLFF. The CDR3 bases are TGCGCCAGCAGCTTGGGAGACAGGGTCCTTGAAAAACTGTTTTTT.

The table lists this clone with a count of one. This chain uses TRBV7-8 with TRBJ1-1; D call uncertain. Per germline, CDR1 SGHVS and CDR2 FQNEAQ. V lost 1 base and J 7 bases, leaving 7 bases between the germline ends. The CDR3 consists of 12 residues. The CDR3 DNA reads as TGTGCCAGCAGCTTAGGAGTGCATGAAGCTTTCTTT. It encodes CASSLGVHEAFF.

The genes are TRBV11-2 and TRBJ2-3; TRBD2 might be the D (5 bases). The CDR3 loop spans 15 amino acids. The germline V gene encodes CDR1 SGHAT and CDR2 FQNNGV. V gave up 1 base and J gave up 8 bases, with 16 bases separating them. The CDR3 region is CASSLVRVSGSTQYF. The CDR3 nucleotides read TGTGCCAGCAGCTTAGTGAGGGTTTCGGGGAGTACGCAGTATTTT.

This chain connects TRBV2 to TRBJ1-2; 7 bases are a match to TRBD1. Germline CDR1 reads SNHLY; CDR2 reads FYNNEI. V dropped 6 bases and J dropped 3; count of bases not matched to a gene: 4. This CDR3 spans 13 amino acids. The CDR3 here is CASRGRGDYGYTF. The CDR3 DNA reads as TGTGCCAGCAGGGGCAGGGGGGACTATGGCTACACCTTC. Full variable domain (missing parts from reference TRBV2 and TRBJ1-2): EPEVTQTPSHQVTQMGQEVILRCVPISNHLYFYWYRQILGQKVEFLVSFYNNEISEKSEIFDDQFSVERPDGSNFTLKIRSTKLEDSAMYFCASRGRGDYGYTFGSGTRLTVV.

The chain uses TRBV7-2 and TRBJ2-7, with a possible D match to TRBD2 (5 bases). From germline, CDR1 is SGHTA and CDR2 FQGNSA. The V end was cut by 1 base, the J end by 1 base, with 11 bases between. This CDR3 spans 15 amino acids. The CDR3 DNA is TGTGCCAGCAGCTTAGGCCCCGGGGTATCCTACGAGCAGTACTTC. Its translation is CASSLGPGVSYEQYF.

The gene calls are TRBV9 and TRBJ2-1, with TRBD2 matching 8 bases. V shed 3 bases, J shed 0 bases, and the junction held 5 bases outside the gene matches. Germline-derived CDR1 and CDR2 are SGDLS and YYNGEE. The CDR3 is 16 amino acids. The CDR3 spells CASSGPSGPSYNEQFF. CDR3 DNA sequence: TGTGCCAGCAGCGGCCCTAGCGGGCCCTCCTACAATGAGCAGTTCTTC.

The chain links TRBV5-1 to TRBJ1-3; 9 bases fit TRBD1. Trimming removed 4 bases from V and 1 base from J; junction bases left unmatched: 3. The length of the CDR3 is 15 residues. CDR1 and CDR2 from the germline V gene are SGHRS and YFSETQ. The CDR3: CASSRDRESGNTIYF. The CDR3 DNA sequence: TGCGCCAGCAGCCGGGACAGGGAATCTGGAAACACCATATATTTT.

The rearrangement uses TRBV24-1 and TRBJ1-2, with TRBD1 identical over 7 bases. The CDR3 loop spans 11 amino acids. CDR1 is KGHDR and CDR2 is SFDVKD in the germline V gene. The ends lost 7 bases at V and 6 bases at J; junction bases unmatched: 1. The CDR3 loop is CATSQGDGYTF. The CDR3, as DNA: TGTGCCACCAGCCAGGGGGATGGCTACACCTTC.

The V call is TRBV7-8, the J call TRBJ2-7; D gene uncertain. Trimming removed 8 bases from V and 1 base from J, with 12 bases in between. The germline V gene encodes CDR1 SGHVS and CDR2 FQNEAQ. The CDR3 sequence is 13 residues long. The chain's CDR3 is CASQRSNSYEQYF. In DNA form, the CDR3 reads TGTGCCAGCCAACGGAGTAATTCCTACGAGCAGTACTTC.

This clone was seen once. The rearrangement uses TRBV9 and TRBJ2-1; 12 nucleotides align to TRBD2. After removal of 1 base from V and 6 bases from J, the junction contained 2 bases not matched to a gene. Germline V gene data show CDR1 as SGDLS and CDR2 as YYNGEE. The CDR3 totals 15 residues. For the CDR3, the DNA is TGTGCCAGCAGCGTACTAGCGGGGGGGCTCAATGAGCAGTTCTTC. This gives the protein CASSVLAGGLNEQFF.

V gene TRBV30 combines with J gene TRBJ2-5, with 8 bases aligning to TRBD2. The germline V gene has CDR1 GTSNPN and CDR2 SVGIG (reference sequence). J was trimmed by 5 bases and V by 3 bases; bases with no gene match: 11. This CDR3 is built from 15 residues. The DNA of the CDR3 is TGTGCCTGGAGCAGTCCGGGACTAGGGCGTGAGACCCAGTACTTC. It specifies CAWSSPGLGRETQYF.